This T cell receptor beta chain comes out of a study of spatial heterogeneity in lung cancer. One entry per CDR3 protein, called by TCRdb with MiXCR from the 5' RACE reads. The table has about 36,000 distinct CDR3 sequences, around 5% seen once. This clonotype showed up many times. The CDR3 consists of 16 residues. Germline V lookup: CDR1 SGHRS, CDR2 YFSETQ. The germline V and J ends were trimmed by 5 bases and 0 bases, with 14 bases remaining between them. Noted time point: sample taken at primary tumor resection. Material for sequencing was whole RNA from tumor, nontumor lung or frozen PBMC, left unsorted. Some 72 TRACERx patients with early, untreated non-small cell lung cancer donated samples.

The genes are TRBV5-1 and TRBJ2-2; possibly TRBD1 for D (5 bases). The clonotype was recovered from a female donor with early-stage non-small cell lung cancer. The sequencing used PBMCs, collected at surgery. CDR3 amino acids: CASSIMTVSNTGELFF. CDR3 nucleotide sequence: TGCGCCAGCAGTATTATGACAGTTTCGAACACCGGGGAGCTGTTTTTT.